This T cell receptor beta chain came from a study of blood T cell repertoires in COVID-19. Overall study: T cells, B-cell-depleted T cells, or PBMCs supplied cDNA or gDNA.

This CDR3 has 16 residues. V lost 7 bases, J lost 8 bases, and 13 bases stayed unmatched. The germline CDR1 and CDR2 sequences are SGHNT and YENEEA. In the original processing: The authors estimated nucleated cell counts from reference gene primer amplification. Using immunoSEQ multiplex PCR, the repertoire was profiled, and TCRdb retains in-frame clones only, with some absent. V and J calls and clone size are given by that table; D and trimming were obtained from the DNA. The profile shows more than 100,000 clones, over 70% of them singletons. Sequencing input: peripheral blood. The receptor comes from a man aged 45 to 65 with active COVID-19. This rearrangement joins TRBV11-3 to TRBJ2-1; 11 nucleotides match TRBD1. The CDR3 sequence: CASTDPDRGRMDEQFF. DNA of the CDR3: TGTGCCAGCACCGACCCGGACAGGGGGCGCATGGATGAGCAGTTCTTC.